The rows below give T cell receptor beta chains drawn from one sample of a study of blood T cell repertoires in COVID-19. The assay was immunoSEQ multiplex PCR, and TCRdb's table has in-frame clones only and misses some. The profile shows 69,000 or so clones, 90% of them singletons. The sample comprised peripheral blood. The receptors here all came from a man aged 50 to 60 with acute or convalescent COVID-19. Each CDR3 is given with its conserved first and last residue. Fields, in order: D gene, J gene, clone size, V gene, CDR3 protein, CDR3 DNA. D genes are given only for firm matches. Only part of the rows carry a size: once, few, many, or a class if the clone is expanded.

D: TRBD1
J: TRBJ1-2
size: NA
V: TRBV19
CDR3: CASSPQDRVNYGYTF
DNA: TGTGCCAGTAGTCCCCAGGACAGGGTAAACTATGGCTACACCTTC

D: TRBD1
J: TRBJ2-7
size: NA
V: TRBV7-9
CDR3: CASSPTTGIYEQYF
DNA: TGTGCCAGCAGCCCGACGACAGGGATCTACGAGCAGTACTTC

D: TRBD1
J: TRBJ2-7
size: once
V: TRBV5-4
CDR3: CASSSGTGMGEQYF
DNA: TGTGCCAGCAGCTCCGGGACAGGGATGGGCGAGCAGTACTTC

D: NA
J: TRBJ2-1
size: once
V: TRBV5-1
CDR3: CASSRVRGGNNEQFF
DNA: TGCGCCAGCAGCCGTGTTAGAGGAGGCAACAATGAGCAGTTCTTC

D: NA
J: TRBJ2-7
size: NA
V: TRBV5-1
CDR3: CASSLDIGGFRDEQYF
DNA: TGCGCCAGCAGCTTGGATATCGGGGGTTTTAGAGACGAGCAGTACTTC

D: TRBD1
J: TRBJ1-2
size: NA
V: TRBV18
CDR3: CASSPAQGAYTF
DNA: TGTGCCAGCTCACCAGCACAGGGGGCGTACACCTTC

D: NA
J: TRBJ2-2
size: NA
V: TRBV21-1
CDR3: CASSKTTGFGWGAVF
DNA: NA

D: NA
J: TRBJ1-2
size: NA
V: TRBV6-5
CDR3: CASRPPSGANYGYTF
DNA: TGTGCCAGCAGACCCCCCAGCGGGGCTAACTATGGCTACACCTTC

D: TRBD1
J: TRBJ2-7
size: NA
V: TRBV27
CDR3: CASSPQLQTGRNEQYF
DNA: TGTGCCAGCAGTCCACAACTCCAGACAGGGAGAAACGAGCAGTACTTC

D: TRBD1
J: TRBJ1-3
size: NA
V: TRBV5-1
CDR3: CASSPRTGGGNTIYF
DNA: TGCGCCAGCAGCCCGAGGACAGGGGGTGGAAACACCATATATTTT

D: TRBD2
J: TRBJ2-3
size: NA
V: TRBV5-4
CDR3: CASSQPLRGGRDTQYF
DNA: TGTGCCAGCAGCCAACCGCTGCGGGGCGGGAGGGATACGCAGTATTTT

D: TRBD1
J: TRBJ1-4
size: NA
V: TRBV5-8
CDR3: CASSFGQGNEKLFF
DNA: TGTGCCAGCAGCTTTGGACAGGGCAATGAAAAACTGTTTTTT

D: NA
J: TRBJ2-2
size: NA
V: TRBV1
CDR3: CTSRLTSLGPGELFF
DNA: TGCACCAGCAGGCTGACTAGTTTAGGGCCCGGGGAGCTGTTTTTT

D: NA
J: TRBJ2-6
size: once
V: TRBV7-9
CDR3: CASSLDTLSGANVLTF
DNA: TGTGCCAGCAGCTTGGACACACTCTCTGGGGCCAACGTCCTGACTTTC

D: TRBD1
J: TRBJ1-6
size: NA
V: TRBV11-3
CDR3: CASSLARQGYSPLHF
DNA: TGTGCCAGCAGCTTAGCCCGACAGGGCTACTCACCCCTCCACTTT

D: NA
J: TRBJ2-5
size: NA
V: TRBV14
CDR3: CASSPTWETQYF
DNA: TGTGCCAGCAGCCCGACTTGGGAGACCCAGTACTTC

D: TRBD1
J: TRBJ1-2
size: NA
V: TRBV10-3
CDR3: CAISEEQGGVYGYTF
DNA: TGTGCCATCAGTGAGGAACAGGGGGGGGTCTATGGCTACACCTTC

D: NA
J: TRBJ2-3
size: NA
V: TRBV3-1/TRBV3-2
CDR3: CASSQEEGGGTDTQYF
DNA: TGTGCCAGCAGCCAAGAGGAGGGGGGGGGCACAGATACGCAGTATTTT

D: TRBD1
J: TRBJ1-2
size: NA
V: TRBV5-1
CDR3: CASSLSRSDRGTGYTF
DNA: TGCGCCAGCAGCTTGTCTAGGAGTGACAGGGGTACGGGCTACACCTTC

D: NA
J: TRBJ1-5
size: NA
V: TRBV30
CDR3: CAWSVGQHSNQPQHF
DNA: TGTGCCTGGAGTGTGGGGCAGCATAGCAATCAGCCCCAGCATTTT

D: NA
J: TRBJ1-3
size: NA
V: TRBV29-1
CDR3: CSVEGDSGNTIYF
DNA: TGCAGCGTTGAGGGAGACTCTGGAAACACCATATATTTT

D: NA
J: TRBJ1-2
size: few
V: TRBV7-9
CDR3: CASSPGSGGPRVDGYTF
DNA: TGTGCCAGCAGCCCCGGATCGGGGGGGCCAAGGGTAGATGGCTACACCTTC

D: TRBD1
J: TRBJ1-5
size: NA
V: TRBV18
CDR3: CASSASFRDRAYSNQPQHF
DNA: TGTGCCAGCTCAGCATCATTCCGGGACAGGGCCTATAGCAATCAGCCCCAGCATTTT

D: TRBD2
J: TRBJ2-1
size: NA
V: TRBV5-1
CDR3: CASSRGGTSGYNEQFF
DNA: TGCGCCAGCTCCCGGGGGGGGACTAGCGGGTACAATGAGCAGTTCTTC

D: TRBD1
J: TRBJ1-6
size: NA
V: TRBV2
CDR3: CASSRQGINHSPLHF
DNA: TGTGCCAGCAGTCGACAGGGTATTAACCATTCACCCCTCCACTTT

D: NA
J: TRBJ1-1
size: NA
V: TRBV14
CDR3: CASSPLSLNTEAFF
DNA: TGTGCCAGCAGCCCTTTATCCCTGAACACTGAAGCTTTCTTT

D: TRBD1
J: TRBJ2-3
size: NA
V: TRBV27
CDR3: CASSIRGRGTDTQYF
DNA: TGTGCCAGCAGTATCAGGGGGCGCGGCACAGATACGCAGTATTTT

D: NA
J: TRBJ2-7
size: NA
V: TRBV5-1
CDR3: CASSLESGQSSYEQYF
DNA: TGCGCCAGCAGCTTGGAGAGCGGGCAGAGCTCCTACGAGCAGTACTTC

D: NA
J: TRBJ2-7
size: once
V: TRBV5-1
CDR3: CASSLGGPGHNYEQYF
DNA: TGCGCCAGCAGCTTGGGGGGTCCGGGACACAACTACGAGCAGTACTTC

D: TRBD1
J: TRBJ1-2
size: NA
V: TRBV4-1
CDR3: CASSQDGPSGSGQSRANYGYTF
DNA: TGCGCCAGCAGCCAAGATGGCCCCTCGGGCTCGGGACAGAGTAGAGCTAACTATGGCTACACCTTC

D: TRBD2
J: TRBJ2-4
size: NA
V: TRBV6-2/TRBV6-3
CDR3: CASSSTSGSPKNIQYF
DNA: TGTGCCAGCAGTTCGACTAGCGGGAGCCCCAAAAACATTCAGTACTTC

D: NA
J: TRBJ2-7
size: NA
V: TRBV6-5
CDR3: CASRLFARSYEQYF
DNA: TGTGCCAGCAGATTATTTGCCAGGTCCTACGAGCAGTACTTC

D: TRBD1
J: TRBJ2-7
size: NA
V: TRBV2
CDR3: CASSVGQGRHEQYF
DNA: TGTGCCAGCAGTGTAGGACAGGGACGCCACGAGCAGTACTTC